These T cell receptor beta chains were read from a single sample in a study of cytomegalovirus exposure and HLA in healthy donors. Repertoires were generated with immunoSEQ multiplex PCR, while TCRdb's copy carries only in-frame clones and drops some. The sample has fewer than 250,000 clones; over 80% are singletons. Sequencing was performed on PBMCs. These receptors were obtained from a boy between 2 and 10 years old in good health and CMV-seronegative. Both conserved end residues are part of each CDR3. D genes are given only for firm matches. The listing skips clone size in some rows; elsewhere it reads once, few, many or a size class.

V gene,D gene,J gene,clone size,CDR3 DNA,CDR3 protein
TRBV7-9,TRBD2,TRBJ2-3,NA,TGTGCCAGCAGCAACTTGACTAGCGGGGGACTCGCTAGCACAGATACGCAGTATTTT,CASSNLTSGGLASTDTQYF
TRBV6-5,TRBD1,TRBJ1-2,NA,TGTGCCAGCAGTGAAGGGGGCGGCTACACCTTC,CASSEGGGYTF
TRBV19,NA,TRBJ1-5,NA,TGTGCCAGTAACCCGGGCACAGGGAATGTTGAGCCCCAGCATTTT,CASNPGTGNVEPQHF
TRBV30,NA,TRBJ1-2,NA,TGTGCCTGGAGTGTGCATGGGACATACTATGGCTACACCTTC,CAWSVHGTYYGYTF
TRBV5-6,NA,TRBJ2-1,NA,TGTGCCAGCAGCTTGGCCTTCCTGCGTTGGGAGCAGTTCTTC,CASSLAFLRWEQFF
TRBV5-4,TRBD2,TRBJ2-2,NA,TGTGCCAGCAGCCTGACTAGCGGGAGAATCGGGGAGCTGTTTTTT,CASSLTSGRIGELFF
TRBV4-1,NA,TRBJ2-5,NA,TGCGCCAGCAGCCCCGGGGGTAGAGCAGAGACCCAGTACTTC,CASSPGGRAETQYF
TRBV11-2,NA,TRBJ2-2,once,TGTGCCAGCGGCGCCGTACAGGGACCGAACACCGGGGAGCTGTTTTTT,CASGAVQGPNTGELFF
TRBV6-1,TRBD1,TRBJ1-1,few,TGTGCCAGCAGCTTAACAGGGGCTGAAGCTTTCTTT,CASSLTGAEAFF
TRBV18,NA,TRBJ2-1,NA,TGTGCCAGCTCTTTGGAGACTGGATACAATGAGCAGTTCTTC,CASSLETGYNEQFF
TRBV7-6,NA,TRBJ2-2,NA,TGTGCCAGCAGCCTCGCCGGGGAGCTGTTTTTT,CASSLAGELFF
TRBV5-6,TRBD1,TRBJ2-1,once,TGTGCCAGCAGCTTCGGTCAGGGGGCGATGCAGTTCTTC,CASSFGQGAMQFF
TRBV9,NA,TRBJ1-2,NA,TGTACCAGCAGCGTAGGGACACCCTTAACTACTGGCTACACCTTC,CTSSVGTPLTTGYTF
TRBV10-2,TRBD2,TRBJ2-1,NA,TGCGCCAGTGCTGGTTTTGTGGCGGGGGGCCTCGGTGAGCAGTTCTTC,CASAGFVAGGLGEQFF
TRBV20-1,NA,TRBJ1-1,NA,TGCAGTGCTAGAGAAAACAGAGAAGCTTTCTTT,CSARENREAFF
TRBV5-4,NA,TRBJ2-2,NA,TGTGCCAGCAGTCTGAGGGATAGCACCGGGGAGCTGTTTTTT,CASSLRDSTGELFF
TRBV15,NA,TRBJ1-1,NA,TGTGCCACCAGCGGACGATTGGGAGCAGGGAACACTGAAGCTTTCTTT,CATSGRLGAGNTEAFF
TRBV19,NA,TRBJ2-1,NA,TGTGCCAGCCGCCATCCCGGTAATGAGCAGTTCTTC,CASRHPGNEQFF
TRBV11-2,NA,TRBJ2-7,NA,TGTGCCAGCAGCCCCCGACATACACGCTACGAGCAGTACTTC,CASSPRHTRYEQYF
TRBV5-1,TRBD1,TRBJ1-4,NA,TGCGCCAGCAAATTCGGACAGGGGGTCCGAGAAAAACTGTTTTTT,CASKFGQGVREKLFF
TRBV6-5,NA,TRBJ1-1,NA,TGTGCCAGCAGTTTCCGACCGGGAGAAGCTTTCTTT,CASSFRPGEAFF
TRBV29-1,TRBD1,TRBJ1-3,NA,TGCAGCGTTCGGACAGGGTCTGGAAACACCATATATTTT,CSVRTGSGNTIYF
TRBV5-1,TRBD1,TRBJ2-2,NA,TGCGCCAGCAGCTTAGGACAGGGTAAAGACACCGGGGAGCTGTTTTTT,CASSLGQGKDTGELFF
TRBV7-8,NA,TRBJ1-1,NA,TGTGCCAGCAGCCCCCGGGATACAGAAGTTAACACTGAAGCTTTCTTT,CASSPRDTEVNTEAFF
TRBV4-1,NA,TRBJ2-5,NA,TGCGCCAGCAGCCCGGGGGAGACCCAGTACTTC,CASSPGETQYF
TRBV6-5,TRBD2,TRBJ2-1,once,TGTGCCAGCAGTTACGGTCTAGCGGGTACCAATGAGCAGTTCTTC,CASSYGLAGTNEQFF
TRBV7-9,TRBD2,TRBJ2-1,NA,TGTTCCAGCAGCTCTCTAGCGGGAGTTGCATACAATGAGCAGTTCTTC,CSSSSLAGVAYNEQFF
TRBV5-4,TRBD1,TRBJ1-1,NA,TGTGCCAGCAGCAGACAGGGGTCTTACACTGAAGCTTTCTTT,CASSRQGSYTEAFF
TRBV9,NA,TRBJ2-4,NA,TGTGCCAGCAGCGCGGACATTAAACGGGACATTCAGTACTTC,CASSADIKRDIQYF
TRBV9,TRBD1,TRBJ1-3,NA,TGTGCCAGCGGACAGGGGGCCTCTGGAAACACCATATATTTT,CASGQGASGNTIYF
TRBV30,NA,TRBJ2-7,NA,TGTGCCTGGTCGCCGGGGTTTCCCTACGAGCAGTACTTC,CAWSPGFPYEQYF
TRBV15,NA,TRBJ1-2,NA,TGTGCCACCAGCAGAGGGGGGCATAGCTATGGCTACACCTTC,CATSRGGHSYGYTF
TRBV11-2,TRBD1,TRBJ1-2,NA,TGTGCCAGCAGCCTGGTCCCTGGGACAGGGGGCGATGGCTACACCTTC,CASSLVPGTGGDGYTF
TRBV10-3,NA,TRBJ1-6,NA,TGTGCCATCAGTGACCCCCGCAGGGGATATAATTCACCCCTCCACTTT,CAISDPRRGYNSPLHF
TRBV19,NA,TRBJ2-1,NA,TGTGTCCCCCTTAGTCGCGAGGGTTACAATGAGCAGTTCTTC,CVPLSREGYNEQFF
TRBV25-1,TRBD1,TRBJ2-7,NA,TGTGCCAGCAGGGACCCTGACAGGGGGCCCTATTACGAGCAGTACTTC,CASRDPDRGPYYEQYF
TRBV7-2,NA,TRBJ2-3,NA,TGTGCCAGCAGCTTAGCGAGGACTACGGCGGGCACAGATACGCAGTATTTT,CASSLARTTAGTDTQYF
TRBV4-1,TRBD1,TRBJ1-5,NA,TGCGCCAGCAGCCACCCAGGGGGCCTGAGCAATCAGCCCCAGCATTTT,CASSHPGGLSNQPQHF
TRBV7-7,TRBD1,TRBJ2-2,NA,TGTGCTAGCAGCCCCGGGACAGGGTATCGCGGGGAGCTGTTTTTT,CASSPGTGYRGELFF
TRBV5-4,TRBD1,TRBJ1-5,NA,TGTGCCAGCAGCCTTGAACCGGGACAGGGGAATCAGCCCCAGCATTTT,CASSLEPGQGNQPQHF
TRBV5-6,TRBD2,TRBJ2-2,NA,TGTGCCAGCAGCTTGGTGGGACTAGCGGGGAACACCGGGGAGCTGTTTTTT,CASSLVGLAGNTGELFF
TRBV7-9,TRBD1,TRBJ1-6,NA,TGTGCCAGCAGCCCCCATCGGGACAGTAATTCACCCCTCCACTTT,CASSPHRDSNSPLHF
TRBV19,TRBD1,TRBJ1-5,NA,TGTGCCAGTAACACAGGGGCAACTAGCAATCAGCCCCAGCATTTT,CASNTGATSNQPQHF
TRBV27,NA,TRBJ2-7,NA,TGTGCCAGCAGTTTATACGGGTACGAGCAGTACTTC,CASSLYGYEQYF
TRBV30,TRBD1,TRBJ1-6,NA,TGTGCCTGGAGTGTACAGGGGGTTCGGAGTTCACCCCTCCACTTT,CAWSVQGVRSSPLHF
TRBV10-3,TRBD1,TRBJ2-3,NA,TGTGCCATCAGCACAGGGGGCGTAACAGATACGCAGTATTTT,CAISTGGVTDTQYF
TRBV4-2,NA,TRBJ2-1,NA,TGTGCCAGCAGCCAAGATTTACTAGGACGGCATTACAATGAGCAGTTCTTC,CASSQDLLGRHYNEQFF
TRBV19,TRBD1,TRBJ1-2,NA,TGTGCCAGTAGTAGACAGGGGGCCGACGATGGCTACACCTTC,CASSRQGADDGYTF
TRBV15,NA,TRBJ1-2,once,TGTGCCACCAGCACCAACAGGGAACCTAACTATGGCTACACCTTC,CATSTNREPNYGYTF
TRBV9,TRBD1,TRBJ1-4,NA,TGTGCCAGCAGCGAGGGGACAGGGAGTGATGAAAAACTGTTTTTT,CASSEGTGSDEKLFF
TRBV7-9,TRBD2,TRBJ2-3,NA,TGTGCCAGCAGCCCAACAGGGACTAGTTTAGATGAAACGCAGTATTTT,CASSPTGTSLDETQYF
TRBV5-4,TRBD2,TRBJ2-5,NA,TGTGCCAGCAGCTTGGGTTTGGGGGGGACCCAAGAGACCCAGTACTTC,CASSLGLGGTQETQYF
TRBV27,NA,TRBJ2-7,once,TGTGCCAGCAGTAGCGCCTACCTTTCCTACGAGCAGTACTTC,CASSSAYLSYEQYF
TRBV28,TRBD1,TRBJ1-5,NA,TGTGCCAGCAGTTTAAGTAGCGTATCCGACAGGGAGCCCCAGCATTTT,CASSLSSVSDREPQHF
TRBV4-1,NA,TRBJ1-6,few,TGCGCCAGCAGCCAAGATTCGACAGACTCCCATTCACCCCTCCACTTT,CASSQDSTDSHSPLHF
TRBV19,NA,TRBJ1-2,NA,TGTGCCAGTAGTATGGGTGGGAGAGCTAACTATGGCTACACCTTC,CASSMGGRANYGYTF